This T cell receptor beta chain was obtained from a study of T-cell reconstitution after alpha-beta-depleted transplantation in children listed by TCRdb under 2016. Context from the whole study: The study quantitatively tracked T-cell immune reconstitution after TCRalphabeta/CD19-depleted allogeneic hematopoietic cell transplantation in children using TCR repertoire profiling. What the research found in general, with its limitations: The apparently early recovery of alphabetaT-cell counts about two months after transplant reportedly depended on only several hundred rapidly expanded clones that came from non-depleted graft cells. The high TCRbeta diversity at day 60 in some patients was ascribed to recipient T cells and intrathymic progenitors that had survived conditioning. Over the following months the frequencies of hyperexpanded clones went down, and after one year T-cell counts and TCRbeta diversity were mostly credited to newly produced T cells.

In the paper's terms, the treatment or condition label means: allogeneic hematopoietic cell transplantation with graft depleted of TCRalphabeta T cells and CD19 B cells. Transplant recipients were children who received TCRalphabeta/CD19-depleted allogeneic hematopoietic cell grafts. This clonotype was observed a handful of times. This receptor's antigen is unknown. Qualities for individual bases were not recorded, and no much larger clone is one base off. Preparation of the library involved PCR. The data were produced on an Illumina HiSeq 2500. TCR library preparation used molecular barcoding, with unique molecular identifiers applied to normalize quantification of the TCRbeta repertoire. TCRdb trimmed the raw reads at Q25, called clones with MiXCR and kept productive beta chains. Entries are consolidated by CDR3 protein sequence, retaining the most common genes and DNA. In all, the sample holds 130,000 to 150,000 distinct CDR3 sequences, and about 8.8% of those were seen once. Of the sample, 15% to 20% falls within the top ten clones.

CDR1 and CDR2 were assigned from the germline V gene as SGHDT and YYEEEE. The CDR3 spans 14 residues, from the cysteine through the phenylalanine. Here the CDR3 DNA is all that survives: 42 bases in frame from base 1. V lost 0 bases and J lost 4 bases; the stretch between them is 7 bases long. Rearrangement joined TRBV5-6 to TRBJ1-4, with the D gene call left open. Sequenced here: PBMCs, mostly from graft donor cells, sampled 180 days after TCRalphabeta/CD19-depleted stem cell transplant. This clonotype originated in a female patient between 2 and 15 years old who had a stem cell transplant for congenital amegakaryocytic thrombocytopenia, so the T cells may come from the graft donor. CDR3 reads: CASSLGPSNEKLFF. The nucleotide sequence is TGTGCCAGCAGCTTGGGACCGAGTAATGAAAAACTGTTTTTT.